This TCR beta chain was observed in a study of cytomegalovirus exposure and HLA in healthy donors. Overall study context: The approximately 100 million unique TCR beta sequences, from 150 million to 200 million T cells, were found by an earlier analysis.

Primers included in the PCR were 60 Vbeta and 13 Jbeta primers. Generated by immunoSEQ multiplex PCR, the TCRdb table keeps only in-frame clones and is missing some. The top ten clones hold 10% of a sample with fewer than 250,000 clones, about 83% of them seen once. Findings and limits, study-wide: The likely explanation for a cluster of highly shared sequence variants was sequencing artifact. Excluded were some V segments that proved indistinguishable, including TRBV6-2 and TRBV6-3.

Trimming left V 0 bases short and J 7 bases short, with 21 bases between. CDR3 size: 17 residues. Per the germline V gene, CDR1 is SGHVS and CDR2 is FQNEAQ. A remark on this clone: The antigen is not known.

The sequence was collected from a woman aged 45-60 years in good health and CMV-seropositive. This chain connects TRBV7-8 to TRBJ2-5; possible D gene TRBD1, 6 bases. Sequenced material: PBMCs. The CDR3 nucleotides read TGTGCCAGCAGCTTAGCGATCGGTCACAGGGCCGGAGGGACCCAGTACTTC. This translates into CASSLAIGHRAGGTQYF.